A selection of T cell receptor beta chains follows, all from one sample in a study of tumor-infiltrating lymphocytes in primary liver carcinoma. TCRdb processed the multiplex PCR reads anew with MiXCR; each CDR3 protein has one entry. Of approximately 300,000 distinct CDR3 sequences listed, approximately 60% are singletons. Sample: peripheral blood. The receptors here all came from a man aged 40-49 years with primary liver carcinoma and hepatitis B virus infection. CDR3s include the opening cysteine and the closing phenylalanine or tryptophan. Each record gives: J gene, clone size, V gene, D gene, CDR3 DNA, CDR3 protein. D genes are given only for firm matches. Clone size is stated in some rows and not others, as once, few, many or a class when expanded.

J: TRBJ2-7
size: NA
V: TRBV13
D: NA
DNA: TGTGCCACCCGTCACCGGGGGAGCTCCTACGAGCAGTACTTC
CDR3: CATRHRGSSYEQYF

J: TRBJ2-1
size: few
V: TRBV12-3/TRBV12-4
D: NA
DNA: TGTGCCAGCAGTTTCCAAGGGGGGGGTAAATACAATGAGCAGTTCTTC
CDR3: CASSFQGGGKYNEQFF

J: TRBJ2-7
size: few
V: TRBV11-2
D: NA
DNA: TGTGCCAGCAGCCGATCGGAGTACGAGCAGTACTTC
CDR3: CASSRSEYEQYF

J: TRBJ2-5
size: few
V: TRBV14
D: NA
DNA: TGTGCCAGCAGCCAAGATAAGACACATGCGGGGGCAGGGGAGACCCAGTACTTT
CDR3: CASSQDKTHAGAGETQYF

J: TRBJ2-7
size: few
V: TRBV5-1
D: NA
DNA: TGCGCCAGCAGCTCCAGTCCGGCAGGGAACGAGCAATACTTC
CDR3: CASSSSPAGNEQYF

J: TRBJ2-3
size: NA
V: TRBV12-3/TRBV12-4
D: NA
DNA: TGTGCCAGCAGGGATAACGGGACCACAGATAAGCAGTATTTT
CDR3: CASRDNGTTDKQYF

J: TRBJ1-2
size: NA
V: TRBV25-1
D: NA
DNA: TGTGCCAGCAGAGGGGAGGCTTGGGGCTACACCTTC
CDR3: CASRGEAWGYTF

J: TRBJ2-1
size: NA
V: TRBV29-1
D: TRBD1
DNA: TGCAGCGTGGAGACAGGGGTCGGCAATGAGCAGTTCTTC
CDR3: CSVETGVGNEQFF

J: TRBJ2-1
size: NA
V: TRBV11-3
D: TRBD2
DNA: TGTGCCAGCAGCTTGGTGGCTAGCGGGGGGGGAAATGAGCAGATCTTC
CDR3: CASSLVASGGGNEQIF

J: TRBJ2-2
size: NA
V: TRBV7-3
D: NA
DNA: TGTGCCAGCAGCTCCACGGACACCGGGGAGCTGTTTTTT
CDR3: CASSSTDTGELFF

J: TRBJ2-3
size: few
V: TRBV6-1
D: TRBD2
DNA: TGTGCCAGCAGTGTCTCGACTAGCGGAAGCACAGATACGCAGTATTTT
CDR3: CASSVSTSGSTDTQYF

J: TRBJ1-2
size: many
V: TRBV6-2/TRBV6-3
D: NA
DNA: TGTGCCAGCAGTTACCCCCATGAGAATGGCTACACCTTC
CDR3: CASSYPHENGYTF

J: TRBJ1-5
size: once
V: TRBV5-8
D: NA
DNA: TGTGCCAGCAACAGACATGGGGCAAGTCAGCCCCAGCATTTT
CDR3: CASNRHGASQPQHF

J: TRBJ1-1
size: NA
V: TRBV6-1
D: NA
DNA: TGTGCCAGCAGTGAAAGGGGGATCACTGAAGCTTTCTTT
CDR3: CASSERGITEAFF

J: TRBJ2-7
size: NA
V: TRBV5-1
D: NA
DNA: TGCGCCAACAGTCGCGGCGAGGGCGGGGCCTCCTACGAGCAGTACTTC
CDR3: CANSRGEGGASYEQYF

J: TRBJ2-1
size: few
V: TRBV6-4
D: NA
DNA: TGTGCCAGCACAGGGGAAAATTATCTGGTCTACAATGAGCAGTTCTTC
CDR3: CASTGENYLVYNEQFF

J: TRBJ1-6
size: few
V: TRBV4-3
D: TRBD1
DNA: TGCGCCAGCAGCCAAGACCTAACAGGGGTTAATTCACCCCTCCACTTT
CDR3: CASSQDLTGVNSPLHF

J: TRBJ2-7
size: many
V: TRBV6-1
D: NA
DNA: TGTGCCAGCAGTCGCTCAACGGCTGCGAGCTCCTACGAGCAGTACTTC
CDR3: CASSRSTAASSYEQYF

J: TRBJ2-1
size: many
V: TRBV6-1
D: TRBD2
DNA: TGTGCCAGCAGGACTAGCGGGGTTGGTGAGCAGTTCTTC
CDR3: CASRTSGVGEQFF

J: TRBJ2-7
size: NA
V: TRBV29-1
D: NA
DNA: TGCAGGGTTGGGGGCGGTTCCTACGAGCAGTACTTC
CDR3: CRVGGGSYEQYF

J: TRBJ2-6
size: NA
V: TRBV6-1
D: NA
DNA: TGTGCCAGCAGTGAACTCAGGGCTGGGGCCAACGTCCTGACTTTC
CDR3: CASSELRAGANVLTF

J: TRBJ1-5
size: NA
V: TRBV5-1
D: NA
DNA: TGCGCCAGCAGCTTGGCTGGCCTCGGGGGAAATCGGCCCCAGCATTTT
CDR3: CASSLAGLGGNRPQHF

J: TRBJ2-1
size: NA
V: TRBV28
D: TRBD2
DNA: TGTGCCAGCAGCCAAAGGACTAGCGGGTACTACAATGAGCAGTTCTTC
CDR3: CASSQRTSGYYNEQFF

J: TRBJ2-7
size: NA
V: TRBV5-4
D: TRBD2
DNA: TGTGCCAGCAGTATAGCGGGAGTTGGCTACGAGCAGTGCTTC
CDR3: CASSIAGVGYEQCF

J: TRBJ2-3
size: many
V: TRBV6-2/TRBV6-3
D: TRBD2
DNA: TGTGCCAGCAGAGAGGGACTAGGGTACACAGATACGCAGTATTTT
CDR3: CASREGLGYTDTQYF

J: TRBJ2-7
size: NA
V: TRBV25-1
D: NA
DNA: TGTGCCTCGGGGTCGAACACGGGGGAGCAGTACTTC
CDR3: CASGSNTGEQYF

J: TRBJ1-1
size: many
V: TRBV12-3/TRBV12-4
D: NA
DNA: TGTGCCAGCAGTTTCACCGGAGTCACTGAAGCTTTCTTT
CDR3: CASSFTGVTEAFF

J: TRBJ2-3
size: NA
V: TRBV14
D: NA
DNA: TGTGCCAGCAGCCAAGCATGCCGGAGCACAGATACGCAGTATTTT
CDR3: CASSQACRSTDTQYF

J: TRBJ1-5
size: few
V: TRBV21-1
D: NA
DNA: TGTGCCAGCACCCGCACACACAATCAGCCCCAGCATTTT
CDR3: CASTRTHNQPQHF

J: TRBJ2-5
size: once
V: TRBV5-1
D: NA
DNA: TGCGCCAGCAGCTCGCGGGGAATCCAAGAGACCCAGTACTTC
CDR3: CASSSRGIQETQYF

J: TRBJ2-1
size: NA
V: TRBV5-1
D: NA
DNA: TGCGCCAGTAGCTCCGGGACAACCCTACACAATGAGCAGTTCTTC
CDR3: CASSSGTTLHNEQFF

J: TRBJ2-7
size: NA
V: TRBV5-6
D: NA
DNA: TGTGCCAGCAGCTTATTATTTACAGGGATTGGGACCTACGAGCGGTACTTC
CDR3: CASSLLFTGIGTYERYF

J: TRBJ1-5
size: NA
V: TRBV11-2
D: NA
DNA: TGTACCAGCAACTTCAACGCGGATCAGCCCCAGCATTTT
CDR3: CTSNFNADQPQHF

J: TRBJ2-1
size: many
V: TRBV29-1
D: TRBD1
DNA: TGCAGCGTTGAAACAGGGGACCCCTACAATGAGCAGTTCTTC
CDR3: CSVETGDPYNEQFF

J: TRBJ2-2
size: NA
V: TRBV28
D: TRBD2
DNA: TGTGCCAGCAGTTTACCCGGACTAGCGGGAGGGGCCAGGGAGCTGTTTTTT
CDR3: CASSLPGLAGGARELFF

J: TRBJ2-1
size: many
V: TRBV12-3/TRBV12-4
D: NA
DNA: TGTGCCAGCAGTGTTAGCGGAGGACCCTACAATGAGCAGTTCTTC
CDR3: CASSVSGGPYNEQFF

J: TRBJ2-2
size: NA
V: TRBV4-1
D: NA
DNA: TGCGCCAGCAGTCACGCCGTAGCCGGGGAGCTGTTTTTT
CDR3: CASSHAVAGELFF

J: TRBJ2-3
size: NA
V: TRBV14
D: NA
DNA: TGTACCAGCAGCCCCAGGGACTTGTTCACAGATACGCAGTATTTT
CDR3: CTSSPRDLFTDTQYF

J: TRBJ2-5
size: NA
V: TRBV6-1
D: TRBD2
DNA: TGTGCCAGCCTTACCCCCGGGACTAGCGGGAGGCCGCTAGGGACCCAGTACTTC
CDR3: CASLTPGTSGRPLGTQYF

J: TRBJ1-1
size: NA
V: TRBV4-1
D: NA
DNA: TGCGCCAACAGCGTGGGCACTGAAGCTTTCTTT
CDR3: CANSVGTEAFF

J: TRBJ2-5
size: NA
V: TRBV11-2
D: NA
DNA: TGCGCCAGCAGCCCAGGGACGGGGATCTTGGAGACCCAGTACTTC
CDR3: CASSPGTGILETQYF

J: TRBJ2-5
size: NA
V: TRBV6-1
D: TRBD1
DNA: TGTGCCAGCGGCGACAGGGGGCGTGAGACCCAGTACTTC
CDR3: CASGDRGRETQYF

J: TRBJ2-7
size: NA
V: TRBV5-6
D: TRBD2
DNA: TGTGCCAGCAGCTCGGGACCAGCGGGAGCCTCCTACGAGCAGTACTTC
CDR3: CASSSGPAGASYEQYF

J: TRBJ2-5
size: NA
V: TRBV11-2
D: TRBD2
DNA: TGTGCCAGCAGCTTAAGTACTCGGGGGGTGAGGGAGACCCAGTACTTC
CDR3: CASSLSTRGVRETQYF

J: TRBJ2-1
size: NA
V: TRBV6-1
D: TRBD2
DNA: TGTGCCAGCAGTGACGGGGGGAGGCTAGCGGGATGGAATGGGCAGTTCTTC
CDR3: CASSDGGRLAGWNGQFF

J: TRBJ2-3
size: NA
V: TRBV11-1
D: NA
DNA: TGTGTCAGCAGCTCGGACTTAGGTATCGGAGGTACGCAGTATTTT
CDR3: CVSSSDLGIGGTQYF

J: TRBJ2-6
size: NA
V: TRBV11-2
D: NA
DNA: TGTGCCAGCAGCTTTGATAAGGCTGGGGCCAACGGCCTGACTTTC
CDR3: CASSFDKAGANGLTF

J: TRBJ2-3
size: many
V: TRBV29-1
D: NA
DNA: TGCAGCGTACGGCAGACCGAAGGCACAGATACGCAGTATTTT
CDR3: CSVRQTEGTDTQYF

J: TRBJ1-2
size: NA
V: TRBV29-1
D: NA
DNA: TGCAGCGTCCGATCATGGGTCGCCTATGGCTACACCTTC
CDR3: CSVRSWVAYGYTF

J: TRBJ1-4
size: NA
V: TRBV11-2
D: TRBD1
DNA: TGTGCCAGTGGCTTACGACAGGGAGAAAAACTGTTTTTT
CDR3: CASGLRQGEKLFF

J: TRBJ2-1
size: once
V: TRBV24-1
D: TRBD2
DNA: TGTGCCACCAGCCCTCTCGCGGGGGGGGATGAGTACTTCTTC
CDR3: CATSPLAGGDEYFF

J: TRBJ2-5
size: NA
V: TRBV28
D: TRBD1
DNA: TGTACCAGCAGTCCCGGGACAGGGGGAGAGACCCAGTACTTC
CDR3: CTSSPGTGGETQYF

J: TRBJ2-3
size: few
V: TRBV6-1
D: TRBD2
DNA: TGTGCCAGCAGTGACGGGACTAGTCGGTTCGCAGATACGCAGTATTTT
CDR3: CASSDGTSRFADTQYF

J: TRBJ2-3
size: NA
V: TRBV5-1
D: NA
DNA: TGCGCCAGCAGCTCCAACAATCTCCCAGATACGCAGTATTTT
CDR3: CASSSNNLPDTQYF

J: TRBJ2-2
size: many
V: TRBV11-1
D: NA
DNA: TGTGCCAGCAGCTATCGCGCTGCTGGCACCGGGGAGCTGTTTTTT
CDR3: CASSYRAAGTGELFF

J: TRBJ1-1
size: NA
V: TRBV11-2
D: NA
DNA: TGTGCCAGCAGCTTAGGAGGTCCGGGGCGGAACACTGAAGCTTTCTTT
CDR3: CASSLGGPGRNTEAFF

J: TRBJ1-1
size: few
V: TRBV30
D: NA
DNA: TGTGCCTGGAGTGTCAGAGAATCGACAGCTTTCTTT
CDR3: CAWSVRESTAFF